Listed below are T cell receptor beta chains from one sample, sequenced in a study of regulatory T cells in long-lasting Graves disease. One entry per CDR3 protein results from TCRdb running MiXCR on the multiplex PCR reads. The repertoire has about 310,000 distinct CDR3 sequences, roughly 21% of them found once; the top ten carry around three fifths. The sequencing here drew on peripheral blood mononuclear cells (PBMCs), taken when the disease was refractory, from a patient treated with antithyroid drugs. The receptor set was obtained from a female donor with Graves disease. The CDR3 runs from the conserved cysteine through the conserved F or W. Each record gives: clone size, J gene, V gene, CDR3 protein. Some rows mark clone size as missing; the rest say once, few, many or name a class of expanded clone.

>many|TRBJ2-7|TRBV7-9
CASSSGTTTYEQYF
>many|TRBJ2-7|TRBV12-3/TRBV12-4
CASSRDSGPYEQYF
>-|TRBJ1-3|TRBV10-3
CAISESGSSGNTIYF
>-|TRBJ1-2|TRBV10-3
CAISESTTNPYGYTF
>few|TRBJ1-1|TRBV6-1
CASSPQGGITEAFF
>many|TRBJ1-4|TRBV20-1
CSADSGGSSEKLFF
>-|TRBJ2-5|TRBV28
CASSPLAGESETQYF
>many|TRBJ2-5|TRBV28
CASSQTGGARVETQYF
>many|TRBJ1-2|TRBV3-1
CASSGDRVYGYTF
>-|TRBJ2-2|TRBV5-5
CASSGIANTGELFF
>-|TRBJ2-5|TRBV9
CASSASGTFKETQYF
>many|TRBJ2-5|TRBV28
CASNRIGWREGRGTQYF
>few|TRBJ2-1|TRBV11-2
CASSTAGTSFWNEQFF
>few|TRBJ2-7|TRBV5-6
CASSLLAVYEQYF
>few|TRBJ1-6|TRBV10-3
CAIRTGVGSPLHF
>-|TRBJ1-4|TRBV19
CASWRLRKKEKLFF
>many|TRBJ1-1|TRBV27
CASSSSYMNTEAFF
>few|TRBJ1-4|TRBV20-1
CSARPGAIGEKLFF
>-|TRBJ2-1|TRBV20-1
CSAQDYNEQFF
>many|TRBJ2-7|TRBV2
CARGTTGTEISYEQYF
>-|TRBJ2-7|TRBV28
CASSHRTSTEGEQYF
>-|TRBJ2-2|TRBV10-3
CAISAMTADTGELFF
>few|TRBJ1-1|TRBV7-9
CASSSPGTANSEAFF
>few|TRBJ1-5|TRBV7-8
CASSRGANQPQHF
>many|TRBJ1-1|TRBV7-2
CASLINTEAFF
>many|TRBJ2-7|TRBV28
CASSLFLTGTVVSYEQYF
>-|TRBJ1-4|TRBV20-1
CSARKGGASNEKLFF
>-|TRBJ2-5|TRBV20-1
CSARDLLAGGGETQYF
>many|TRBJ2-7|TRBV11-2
CASSYGFEQYF
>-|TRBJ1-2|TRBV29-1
CSVQEVVSYGYTF
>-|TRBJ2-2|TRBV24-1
CATSDVTSGGTGELFF
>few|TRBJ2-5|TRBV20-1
CSARQLYQETQYF
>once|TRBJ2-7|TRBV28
CASSRGDPYFGERYF